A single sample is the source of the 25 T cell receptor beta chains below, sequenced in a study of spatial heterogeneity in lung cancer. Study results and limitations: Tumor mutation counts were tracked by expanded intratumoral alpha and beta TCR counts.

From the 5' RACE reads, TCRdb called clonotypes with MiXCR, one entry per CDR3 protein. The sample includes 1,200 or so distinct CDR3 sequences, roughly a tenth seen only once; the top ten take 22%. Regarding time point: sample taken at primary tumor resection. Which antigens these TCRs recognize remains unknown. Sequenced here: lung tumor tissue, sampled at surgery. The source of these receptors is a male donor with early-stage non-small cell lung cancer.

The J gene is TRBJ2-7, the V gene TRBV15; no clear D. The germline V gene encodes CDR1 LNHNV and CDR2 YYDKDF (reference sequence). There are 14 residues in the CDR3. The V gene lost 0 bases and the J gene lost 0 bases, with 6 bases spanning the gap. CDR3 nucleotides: TGTGCCACCAGCAGAGAGTCGGACTCCTACGAGCAGTACTTC. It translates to CATSRESDSYEQYF.

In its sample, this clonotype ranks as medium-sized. The CDR3 DNA follows: TGTGCCAGCTCGACACAGACAGTTAAGAACACCGGGGAGCTGTTTTTT. It is translated as CASSTQTVKNTGELFF. The chain links TRBV18 to TRBJ2-2; a weak D match, TRBD1 (5 bases). This CDR3 spans 16 amino acids. Germline V gene lookup returns CDR1 KGHSH and CDR2 LQKENI. With 6 bases removed from V and 1 base from J, the gap between germline ends came to 15 bases. The full variable domain, with the rest looked up from reference TRBV18 and TRBJ2-2, is NAGVMQNPRHLVRRRGQEARLRCSPMKGHSHVYWYRQLPEEGLKFMVYLQKENIIDESGMPKERFSAEFPKEGPSILRIQQVVRGDSAAYFCASSTQTVKNTGELFFGEGSRLTVL.

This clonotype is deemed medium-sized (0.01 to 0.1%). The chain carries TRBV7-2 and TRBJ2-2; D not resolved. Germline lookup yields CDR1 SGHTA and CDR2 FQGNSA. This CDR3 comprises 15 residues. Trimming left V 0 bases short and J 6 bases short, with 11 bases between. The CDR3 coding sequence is TGTGCCAGCAGCTTAGCGCGGCAGACGCCCGGGGAGCTGTTTTTT. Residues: CASSLARQTPGELFF.

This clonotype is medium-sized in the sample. The CDR3 is CASSLTWLNEQFF. CDR3 coding DNA: TGTGCCAGCAGCCTTACATGGTTAAATGAGCAGTTCTTC. This sequence joins TRBV27 and TRBJ2-1, with D hard to call. Germline CDR1 is MNHEY and CDR2 is SMNVEV (reference sequence). CDR3 size: 13 residues. Trimming removed 6 bases at V and 7 bases at J, with 13 bases between.

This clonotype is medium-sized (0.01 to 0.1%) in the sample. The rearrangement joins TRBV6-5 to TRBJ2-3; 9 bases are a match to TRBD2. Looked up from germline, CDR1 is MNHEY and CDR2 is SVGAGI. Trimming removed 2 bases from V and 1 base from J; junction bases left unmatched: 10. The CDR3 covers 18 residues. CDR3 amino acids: CASSYGKEGLARTDTQYF. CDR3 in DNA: TGTGCCAGCAGTTACGGGAAAGAAGGACTAGCGCGCACAGATACGCAGTATTTT.

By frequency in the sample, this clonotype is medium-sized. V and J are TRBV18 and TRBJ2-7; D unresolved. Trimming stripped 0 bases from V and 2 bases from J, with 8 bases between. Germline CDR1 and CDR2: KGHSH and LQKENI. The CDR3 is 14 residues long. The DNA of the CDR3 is TGTGCCAGCTCACCACCGGTGGGGACCTACGAGCAGTACTTC. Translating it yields CASSPPVGTYEQYF.

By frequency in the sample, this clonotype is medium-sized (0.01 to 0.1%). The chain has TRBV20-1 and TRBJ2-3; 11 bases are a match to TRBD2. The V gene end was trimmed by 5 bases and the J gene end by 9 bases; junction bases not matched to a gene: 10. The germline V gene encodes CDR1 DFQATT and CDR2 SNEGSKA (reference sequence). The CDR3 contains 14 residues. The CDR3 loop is CSAFTSGSIGTQYF. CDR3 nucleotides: TGCAGTGCTTTTACTAGCGGGAGTATTGGGACGCAGTATTTT.

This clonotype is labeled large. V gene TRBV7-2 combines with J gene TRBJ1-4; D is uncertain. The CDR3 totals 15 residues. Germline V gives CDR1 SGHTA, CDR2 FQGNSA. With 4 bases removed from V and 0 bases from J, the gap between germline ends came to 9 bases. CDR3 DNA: TGTGCCAGCAGCTCGAGTCAAGCAACTAATGAAAAACTGTTTTTT. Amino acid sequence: CASSSSQATNEKLFF.

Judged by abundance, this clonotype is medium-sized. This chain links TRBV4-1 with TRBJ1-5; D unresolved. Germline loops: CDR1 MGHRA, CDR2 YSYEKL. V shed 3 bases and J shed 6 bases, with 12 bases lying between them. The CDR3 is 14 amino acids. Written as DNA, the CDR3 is TGCGCCAGCAGCCAGGGAAGAGATCGTCAGCCCCAGCATTTT. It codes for CASSQGRDRQPQHF.

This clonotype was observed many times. The CDR3 coding sequence is TGTGCCAGCAAAGGGCCAAGACTCTACGAGCAGTACTTC. It is translated as CASKGPRLYEQYF. The chain joins TRBV28 to TRBJ2-7; unclear D gene. The germline V gene has CDR1 MDHEN and CDR2 SYDVKM. V was shortened by 7 bases and J by 3 bases, with 13 bases between the two germline ends. This CDR3 has 13 amino acids.

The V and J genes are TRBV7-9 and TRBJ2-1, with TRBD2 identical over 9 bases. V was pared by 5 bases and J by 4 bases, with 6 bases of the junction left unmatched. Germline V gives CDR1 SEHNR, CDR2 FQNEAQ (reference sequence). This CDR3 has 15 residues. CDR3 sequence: CASSVRLAEYNEQFF. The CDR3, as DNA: TGTGCCAGCAGCGTGAGACTAGCGGAGTACAATGAGCAGTTCTTC.

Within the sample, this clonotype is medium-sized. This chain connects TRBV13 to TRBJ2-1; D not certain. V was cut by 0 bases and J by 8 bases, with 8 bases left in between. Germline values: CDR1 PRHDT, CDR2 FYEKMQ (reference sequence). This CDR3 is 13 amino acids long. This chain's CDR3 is CASSLGQLDEQFF. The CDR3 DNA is TGTGCCAGCAGCTTAGGACAACTCGATGAGCAGTTCTTC.

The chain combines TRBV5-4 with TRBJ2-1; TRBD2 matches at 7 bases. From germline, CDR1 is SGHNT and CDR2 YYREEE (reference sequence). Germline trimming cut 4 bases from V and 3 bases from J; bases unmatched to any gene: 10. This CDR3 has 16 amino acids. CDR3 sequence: CASSPGGSVHYNEQFF. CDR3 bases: TGTGCCAGCAGCCCGGGCGGGAGTGTTCACTACAATGAGCAGTTCTTC.

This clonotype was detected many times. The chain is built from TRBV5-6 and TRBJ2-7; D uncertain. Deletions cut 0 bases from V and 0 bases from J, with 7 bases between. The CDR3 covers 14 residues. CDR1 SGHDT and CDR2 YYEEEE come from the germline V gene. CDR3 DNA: TGTGCCAGCAGCTTGGAAGGTTTCTCCTACGAGCAGTACTTC. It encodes CASSLEGFSYEQYF.

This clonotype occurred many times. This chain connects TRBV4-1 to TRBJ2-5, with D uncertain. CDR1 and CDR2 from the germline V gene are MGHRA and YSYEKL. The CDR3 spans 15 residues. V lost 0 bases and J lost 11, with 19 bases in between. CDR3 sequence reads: CASSQDWVSSAPQYF. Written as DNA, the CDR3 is TGCGCCAGCAGCCAAGATTGGGTTTCGAGCGCGCCTCAGTACTTC.

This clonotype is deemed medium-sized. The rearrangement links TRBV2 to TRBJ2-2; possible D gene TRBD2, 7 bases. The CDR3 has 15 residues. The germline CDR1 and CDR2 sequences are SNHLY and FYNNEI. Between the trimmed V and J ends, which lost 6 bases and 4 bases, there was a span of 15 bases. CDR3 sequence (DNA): TGTGCCAGCAGGGGGAGGGGGAACCCCACCGGGGAGCTGTTTTTT. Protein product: CASRGRGNPTGELFF.

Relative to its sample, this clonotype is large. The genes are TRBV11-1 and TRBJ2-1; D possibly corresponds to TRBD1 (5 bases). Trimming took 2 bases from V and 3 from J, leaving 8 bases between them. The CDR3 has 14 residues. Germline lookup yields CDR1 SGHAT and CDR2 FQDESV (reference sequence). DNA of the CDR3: TGTGCCAGCAGCTTATGGGGCAACTACAATGAGCAGTTCTTC. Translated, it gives CASSLWGNYNEQFF.

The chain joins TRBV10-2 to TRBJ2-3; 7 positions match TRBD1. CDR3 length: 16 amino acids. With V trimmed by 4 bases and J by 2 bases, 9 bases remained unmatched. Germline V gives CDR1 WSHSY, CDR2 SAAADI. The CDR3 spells CASSGKGQKYTDTQYF. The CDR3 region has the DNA TGCGCCAGCAGTGGTAAGGGACAGAAGTACACAGATACGCAGTATTTT.

CDR3 protein: CASSRQTGVINEQYF. The CDR3 DNA reads TGTGCCAGCAGCCGTCAAACAGGGGTGATCAACGAGCAGTACTTC. This chain uses TRBV2 with TRBJ2-7; 7 positions agree with TRBD1. With 6 bases clipped from V and 5 bases from J, the junction kept 13 bases outside the gene matches. This CDR3 contains 15 residues. Germline V lookup: CDR1 SNHLY, CDR2 FYNNEI.

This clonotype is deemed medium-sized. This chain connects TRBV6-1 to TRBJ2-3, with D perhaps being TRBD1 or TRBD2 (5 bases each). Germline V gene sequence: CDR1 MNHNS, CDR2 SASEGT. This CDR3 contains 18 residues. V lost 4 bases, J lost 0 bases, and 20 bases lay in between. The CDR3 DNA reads TGTGCCAGCAGTGCTCAGACAAGGAGGCAGGGTAGCACAGATACGCAGTATTTT. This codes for CASSAQTRRQGSTDTQYF.

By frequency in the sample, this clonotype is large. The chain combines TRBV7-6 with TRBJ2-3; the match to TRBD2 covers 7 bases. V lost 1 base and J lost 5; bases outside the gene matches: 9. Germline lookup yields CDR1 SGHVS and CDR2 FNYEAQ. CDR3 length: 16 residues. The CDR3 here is CASSLGGGRAKDTQYF. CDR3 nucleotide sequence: TGTGCCAGCAGCTTAGGGGGTGGGAGGGCCAAAGATACGCAGTATTTT.

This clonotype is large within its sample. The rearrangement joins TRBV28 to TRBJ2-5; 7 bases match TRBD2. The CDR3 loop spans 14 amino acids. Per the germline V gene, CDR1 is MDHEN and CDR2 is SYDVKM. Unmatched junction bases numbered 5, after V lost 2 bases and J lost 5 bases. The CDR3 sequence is CASSLIGGSETQYF. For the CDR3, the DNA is TGTGCCAGCAGTTTAATCGGCGGGAGTGAGACCCAGTACTTC.

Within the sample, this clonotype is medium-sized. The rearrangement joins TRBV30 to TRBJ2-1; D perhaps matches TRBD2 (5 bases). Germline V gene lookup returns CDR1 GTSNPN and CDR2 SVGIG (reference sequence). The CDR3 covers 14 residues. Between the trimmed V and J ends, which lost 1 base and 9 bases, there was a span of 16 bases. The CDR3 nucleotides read TGTGCCTGGAGTGCCCTGCGGCTAGCCGTTGAGCAGTTCTTC. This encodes CAWSALRLAVEQFF.

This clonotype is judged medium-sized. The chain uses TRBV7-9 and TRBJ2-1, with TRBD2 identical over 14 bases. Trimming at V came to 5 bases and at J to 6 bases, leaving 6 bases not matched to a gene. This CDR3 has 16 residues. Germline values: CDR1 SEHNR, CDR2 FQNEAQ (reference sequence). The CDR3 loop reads CASSLRTSGRLNEQFF. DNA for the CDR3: TGTGCCAGCAGCCTACGGACTAGCGGGAGGCTCAATGAGCAGTTCTTC.

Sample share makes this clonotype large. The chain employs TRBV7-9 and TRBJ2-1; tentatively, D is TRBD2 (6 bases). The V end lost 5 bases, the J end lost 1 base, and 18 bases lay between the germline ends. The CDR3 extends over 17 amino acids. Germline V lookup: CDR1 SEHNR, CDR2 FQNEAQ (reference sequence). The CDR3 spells CASSHRDHGGSYNEQFF. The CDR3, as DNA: TGTGCCAGCAGCCATAGGGACCACGGGGGTTCCTACAATGAGCAGTTCTTC. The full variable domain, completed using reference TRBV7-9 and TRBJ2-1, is DTGVSQNPRHKITKRGQNVTFRCDPISEHNRLYWYRQTLGQGPEFLTYFQNEAQLEKSRLLSDRFSAERPKGSFSTLEIQRTEQGDSAMYLCASSHRDHGGSYNEQFFGPGTRLTVL.